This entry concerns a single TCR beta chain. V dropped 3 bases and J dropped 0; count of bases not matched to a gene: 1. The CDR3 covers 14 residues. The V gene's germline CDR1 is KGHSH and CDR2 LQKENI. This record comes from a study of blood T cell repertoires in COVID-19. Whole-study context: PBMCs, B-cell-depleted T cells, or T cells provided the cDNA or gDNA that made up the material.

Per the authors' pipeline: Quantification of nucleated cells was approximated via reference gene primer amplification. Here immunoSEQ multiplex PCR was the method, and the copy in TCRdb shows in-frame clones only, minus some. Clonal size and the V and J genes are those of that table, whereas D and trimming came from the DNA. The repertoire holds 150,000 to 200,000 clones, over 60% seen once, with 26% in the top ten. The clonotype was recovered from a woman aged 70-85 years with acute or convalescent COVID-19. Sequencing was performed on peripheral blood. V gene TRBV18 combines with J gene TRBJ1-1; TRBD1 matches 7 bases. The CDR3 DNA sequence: TGTGCCAGCTCACCGGGACAGCTGAACACTGAAGCTTTCTTT. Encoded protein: CASSPGQLNTEAFF.